This T cell receptor (beta chain) stems from a study of glioma-infiltrating T cells. The CDR3 is 14 amino acids. Germline V gives CDR1 MNHNS, CDR2 SASEGT. V lost 4 bases to trimming and J lost 7 bases, with 15 bases between them. TCR alpha and beta CDR3 regions were amplified from RNA using iRepertoire nested multiplex PCR. In TCRdb, the multiplex PCR reads were re-called with MiXCR into one record per CDR3 protein. The data hold some 130,000 distinct CDR3 sequences, with about 25% observed a single time. The sequence came from a human donor with low-grade glioma or glioblastoma, undergoing nonglioma brain surgery, or in good health (not recorded which). The chain recombines TRBV6-1 with TRBJ2-3; D gene uncertain. Material: glioma tissue, nonneoplastic brain tissue, or PBMCs (not recorded which). The CDR3 sequence: CASSVLYNGNTQYF. DNA of the CDR3: TGTGCCAGCAGTGTTCTGTACAACGGTAATACGCAGTATTTT.